Following are 15 T cell receptor beta chains from one sample sequenced in a study of type 1 regulatory T cells. TCRdb processed the reads anew with MiXCR; each CDR3 protein has one entry. The data show roughly 71,000 distinct CDR3 sequences, around 68% seen once. These receptors' antigens are unknown. Source material: cultured T cells, either the whole culture or a sorted T cell fraction (not recorded which). Subset specified: Tr1-enriched cell product generated in vitro against host alloantigens. These receptor sequences come from a human donor in good health.

The chain joins TRBV6-5 to TRBJ2-6; 12 bases match TRBD1. Looked up from germline, CDR1 is MNHEY and CDR2 is SVGAGI. The J segment lost 4 bases and the V segment lost 10 bases, leaving 20 bases of the junction unmatched. This CDR3 comprises 20 residues. The DNA for the CDR3 is TGTGCCACTAAACTCCGGGACAGGGGGCTACACAACCTGGGGGCCAACGTCCTGACTTTC. Translated: CATKLRDRGLHNLGANVLTF.

The chain combines TRBV29-1 with TRBJ2-5; D may match TRBD1 or TRBD2 (5 bases each). V dropped 7 bases and J dropped 6 bases, with 21 bases sitting between them. Germline loops: CDR1 SQVTM, CDR2 ANQGSEA. The CDR3 sequence is 14 residues long. The CDR3 protein is CSAPLEGQGKTQYF. Here the CDR3 DNA reads TGCAGCGCCCCGCTCGAGGGGCAGGGAAAGACCCAGTACTTC.

This sequence joins TRBV7-9 and TRBJ2-7; D tentatively fits TRBD1 or TRBD2 (6 bases each). This CDR3 contains 15 residues. Germline CDR1 SEHNR, CDR2 FQNEAQ (reference sequence). V was pared by 1 base and J by 5 bases, with 15 bases between. CDR3 sequence (DNA): TGTGCCAGCAGCTTAGTGGGGGCGCGGGGTGACGAGCAGTACTTC. It yields the protein CASSLVGARGDEQYF. The full variable domain, in which reference TRBV7-9 and TRBJ2-7 provide the parts outside the CDR3, is DTGVSQNPRHKITKRGQNVTFRCDPISEHNRLYWYRQTLGQGPEFLTYFQNEAQLEKSRLLSDRFSAERPKGSFSTLEIQRTEQGDSAMYLCASSLVGARGDEQYFGPGTRLTVT.

This clonotype was seen a handful of times. The chain joins TRBV18 to TRBJ2-7; D may be TRBD2 (6 bases). The CDR3 is made up of 13 amino acids. The germline V and J ends were trimmed by 0 bases and 5 bases, with 8 bases remaining between them. The V gene's germline CDR1 is KGHSH and CDR2 LQKENI. CDR3 residues: CASSPPSGHEQYF. In nucleotides, the CDR3 is TGTGCCAGCTCACCACCCAGCGGGCACGAGCAGTACTTC.

This chain joins TRBV20-1 and TRBJ2-7; a possible D gene is TRBD2 (5 bases). Trimming removed 1 base from V and 5 bases from J, with 12 bases in between. CDR1 DFQATT and CDR2 SNEGSKA come from the germline V gene (reference sequence). This CDR3 is built from 13 residues. CDR3 loop: CSARGTGINEQYF. CDR3 in DNA: TGCAGTGCTAGAGGTACCGGGATAAACGAGCAGTACTTC.

This clonotype was recorded a few times. At one boundary the junction diverges from the germline segment, which might be a read error. The gene calls are TRBV9 and TRBJ2-1, with 9 positions matching TRBD2. Per germline, CDR1 SGDLS and CDR2 YYNGEE. This CDR3 region has 15 residues. This CDR3 is CASSVVAGVINEQFF. The CDR3 DNA reads TGTGCCAGCAGTGTAGTAGCGGGAGTAATCAATGAGCAGTTCTTC. The full variable domain, in which reference TRBV9 and TRBJ2-1 provide the parts outside the CDR3, is DSGVTQTPKHLITATGQRVTLRCSPRSGDLSVYWYQQSLDQGLQFLIQYYNGEERAKGNILERFSAQQFPDLHSELNLSSLELGDSALYFCASSVVAGVINEQFFGPGTRLTVL.

The rearrangement uses TRBV9 and TRBJ2-3, with D possibly matching TRBD2 (5 bases). The length of the CDR3 is 13 residues. Germline lookup yields CDR1 SGDLS and CDR2 YYNGEE. V was shortened by 0 bases and J by 5 bases, with 7 bases between the two germline ends. The CDR3 sequence is CASSVGELDTQYF. The CDR3 DNA sequence: TGTGCCAGCAGCGTAGGGGAGTTAGATACGCAGTATTTT.

This clonotype was seen just once. This chain uses TRBV5-1 with TRBJ2-1; D is uncertain. This CDR3 is built from 13 residues. Trimming removed 5 bases at V and 9 bases at J, with 15 bases between. Looked up from germline, CDR1 is SGHRS and CDR2 is YFSETQ. The CDR3 nucleotides are TGCGCCAGCAGAGGTGCAGAAGTGGGTGAGCAGTTCTTC. Its translation: CASRGAEVGEQFF.

The V and J genes are TRBV11-2 and TRBJ1-6, with D perhaps matching TRBD1 (6 bases). Per germline, CDR1 SGHAT and CDR2 FQNNGV. The CDR3 contains 13 residues. The ends were cut back, 5 bases at V and 11 bases at J, with 13 bases in the middle. This chain's CDR3 is CASSPDSLTPLHF. CDR3 bases: TGTGCCAGCAGCCCGGACAGTCTTACACCCCTCCACTTT. Looking up the rest from reference TRBV11-2 and TRBJ1-6 gives the full variable domain: EAGVAQSPRYKIIEKRQSVAFWCNPISGHATLYWYQQILGQGPKLLIQFQNNGVVDDSQLPKDRFSAERLKGVDSTLKIQPAKLEDSAVYLCASSPDSLTPLHFGNGTRLTVT.

This chain uses TRBV12-3 or TRBV12-4 with TRBJ1-5; 8 bases fit TRBD1. V shed 2 bases and J 7 bases; nucleotides not matched to a gene: 10. CDR3 length: 16 amino acids. DNA of the CDR3: TGTGCCAGCAGTTTACGGCAGGGGGCGAAGAAACAGCCCCAGCATTTT. Its protein product is CASSLRQGAKKQPQHF.

The CDR3 spells CSAPLNQETQYF. For the CDR3, the DNA is TGCAGTGCTCCGCTGAACCAAGAGACCCAGTACTTC. The chain recombines TRBV20-1 with TRBJ2-5, with D uncertain. The V gene lost 5 bases and the J gene lost 0 bases, with 7 bases spanning the gap. Germline V gene lookup returns CDR1 DFQATT and CDR2 SNEGSKA (reference sequence). The CDR3 consists of 12 residues.

The chain's CDR3 is CASRPGLDYNEQFF. The CDR3 coding sequence is TGTGCCAGCAGGCCGGGACTAGACTACAATGAGCAGTTCTTC. The chain employs TRBV12-3 or TRBV12-4 and TRBJ2-1; 8 nucleotides line up with TRBD2. V lost 6 bases to trimming and J lost 3 bases; unmatched junction nucleotides: 4. The CDR3 is 14 amino acids.

The chain employs TRBV19 and TRBJ1-5; maybe TRBD1 (5 bases). Germline V gene lookup returns CDR1 LNHDA and CDR2 SQIVND (reference sequence). This CDR3 region has 12 residues. V lost 2 bases to trimming and J lost 15 bases, with 14 bases between them. The CDR3 DNA is TGTGCCAGTAGTATATTGAACGGGGCTGCGCATTTT. Protein product: CASSILNGAAHF.

V usage is TRBV6-6 and J usage is TRBJ2-2; tentative D call: TRBD1 (6 bases). This CDR3 has 13 residues. Germline V gives CDR1 MNHNY, CDR2 SVGAGI (reference sequence). V was shortened by 5 bases and J by 7 bases, with 11 bases between the two germline ends. The CDR3 DNA reads TGTGCCAGCAGTGGTACGGGACACGGGGAGCTGTTTTTT. Its translation is CASSGTGHGELFF.

The chain joins TRBV19 to TRBJ2-6; TRBD1 matches 7 bases. With V trimmed by 4 bases and J by 2 bases, 2 bases remained unmatched. The CDR3 is 15 amino acids. Germline CDR1 LNHDA, CDR2 SQIVND (reference sequence). The CDR3 is CASSKQGPGANVLTF. The CDR3, as DNA: TGTGCCAGTAGTAAACAGGGGCCTGGGGCCAACGTCCTGACTTTC. Full variable domain (outside the CDR3, taken from reference TRBV19 and TRBJ2-6): DGGITQSPKYLFRKEGQNVTLSCEQNLNHDAMYWYRQDPGQGLRLIYYSQIVNDFQKGDIAEGYSVSREKKESFPLTVTSAQKNPTAFYLCASSKQGPGANVLTFGAGSRLTVL.